This T cell receptor beta chain was profiled in a study of T cell responses to AZD1222 COVID-19 vaccine. In the study overall: Pooled in the analysis were second doses at about 4 or about 12 weeks.

The V gene's germline CDR1 is ENHRY and CDR2 SYGVKD. CDR3 length: 16 residues. V shed 10 bases and J 1 base; nucleotides not matched to a gene: 13. Using immunoSEQ multiplex PCR, the repertoire was profiled, and TCRdb retains in-frame clones only, with some absent. The sample lists 95,000 to 150,000 clones; 80% to 90% were seen once. The chain is built from TRBV10-3 and TRBJ1-1; TRBD1 agrees at 9 bases. This receptor was taken from an adult in good health. This sample comprised peripheral blood, obtained on day 0 of AZD1222 vaccination. CDR3 amino acids: CATDIGYRGQNTEAFF. In nucleotides, the CDR3 is TGTGCCACCGACATCGGTTACAGGGGGCAGAACACTGAAGCTTTCTTT.